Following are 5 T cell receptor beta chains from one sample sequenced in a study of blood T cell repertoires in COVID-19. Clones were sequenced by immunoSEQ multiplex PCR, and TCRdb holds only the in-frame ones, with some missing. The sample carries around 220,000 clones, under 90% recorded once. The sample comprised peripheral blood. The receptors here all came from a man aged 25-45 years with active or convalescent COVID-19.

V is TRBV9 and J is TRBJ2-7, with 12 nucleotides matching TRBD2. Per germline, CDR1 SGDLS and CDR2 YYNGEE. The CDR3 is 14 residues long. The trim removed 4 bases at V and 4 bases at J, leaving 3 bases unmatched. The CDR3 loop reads CASSPSGRVYEQYF. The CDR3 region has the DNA TGTGCCAGCAGCCCTAGCGGGAGGGTTTACGAGCAGTACTTC. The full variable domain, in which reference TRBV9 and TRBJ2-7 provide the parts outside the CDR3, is DSGVTQTPKHLITATGQRVTLRCSPRSGDLSVYWYQQSLDQGLQFLIQYYNGEERAKGNILERFSAQQFPDLHSELNLSSLELGDSALYFCASSPSGRVYEQYFGPGTRLTVT.

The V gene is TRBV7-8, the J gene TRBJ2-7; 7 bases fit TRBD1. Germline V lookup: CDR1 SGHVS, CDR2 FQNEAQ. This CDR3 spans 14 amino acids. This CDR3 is CATKPRDSSYEQYF. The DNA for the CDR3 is TGTGCTACCAAGCCCAGGGACAGCTCCTACGAGCAGTACTTC.

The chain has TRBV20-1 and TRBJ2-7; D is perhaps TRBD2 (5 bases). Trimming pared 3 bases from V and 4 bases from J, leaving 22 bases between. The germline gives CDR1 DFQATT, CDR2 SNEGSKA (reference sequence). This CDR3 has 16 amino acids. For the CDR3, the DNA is TGCAGTGCTAGTAGCTCGGGGAGCCAGCTCGATTACGAGCAGTACTTC. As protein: CSASSSGSQLDYEQYF.

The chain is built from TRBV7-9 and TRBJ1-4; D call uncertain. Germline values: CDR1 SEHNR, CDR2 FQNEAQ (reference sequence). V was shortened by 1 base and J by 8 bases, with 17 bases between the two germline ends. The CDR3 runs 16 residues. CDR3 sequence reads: CASSLVGPREPEKLFF. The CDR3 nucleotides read TGTGCCAGCAGCTTAGTGGGTCCAAGGGAGCCAGAAAAACTGTTTTTT.

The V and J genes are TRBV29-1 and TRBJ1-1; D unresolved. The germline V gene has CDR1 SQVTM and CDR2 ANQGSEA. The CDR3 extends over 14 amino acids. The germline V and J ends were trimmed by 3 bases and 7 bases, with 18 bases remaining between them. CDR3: CSVDSGEATLEAFF. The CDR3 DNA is TGCAGCGTTGATTCCGGGGAGGCGACTCTTGAAGCTTTCTTT. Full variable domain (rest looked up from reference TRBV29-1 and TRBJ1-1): SAVISQKPSRDICQRGTSLTIQCQVDSQVTMMFWYRQQPGQSLTLIATANQGSEATYESGFVIDKFPISRPNLTFSTLTVSNMSPEDSSIYLCSVDSGEATLEAFFGQGTRLTVV.